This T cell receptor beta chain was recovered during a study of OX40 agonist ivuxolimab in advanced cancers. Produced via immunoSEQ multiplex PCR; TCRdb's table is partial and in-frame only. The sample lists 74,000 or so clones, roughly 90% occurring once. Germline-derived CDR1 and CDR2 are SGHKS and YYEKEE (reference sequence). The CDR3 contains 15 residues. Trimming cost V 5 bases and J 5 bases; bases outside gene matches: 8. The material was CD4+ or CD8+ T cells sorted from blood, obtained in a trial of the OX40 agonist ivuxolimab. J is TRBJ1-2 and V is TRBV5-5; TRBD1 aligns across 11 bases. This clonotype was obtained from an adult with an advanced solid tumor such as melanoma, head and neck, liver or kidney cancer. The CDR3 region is CASSPGQGAAYGYTF. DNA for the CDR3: TGTGCCAGCAGTCCCGGACAGGGGGCTGCATATGGCTACACCTTC.